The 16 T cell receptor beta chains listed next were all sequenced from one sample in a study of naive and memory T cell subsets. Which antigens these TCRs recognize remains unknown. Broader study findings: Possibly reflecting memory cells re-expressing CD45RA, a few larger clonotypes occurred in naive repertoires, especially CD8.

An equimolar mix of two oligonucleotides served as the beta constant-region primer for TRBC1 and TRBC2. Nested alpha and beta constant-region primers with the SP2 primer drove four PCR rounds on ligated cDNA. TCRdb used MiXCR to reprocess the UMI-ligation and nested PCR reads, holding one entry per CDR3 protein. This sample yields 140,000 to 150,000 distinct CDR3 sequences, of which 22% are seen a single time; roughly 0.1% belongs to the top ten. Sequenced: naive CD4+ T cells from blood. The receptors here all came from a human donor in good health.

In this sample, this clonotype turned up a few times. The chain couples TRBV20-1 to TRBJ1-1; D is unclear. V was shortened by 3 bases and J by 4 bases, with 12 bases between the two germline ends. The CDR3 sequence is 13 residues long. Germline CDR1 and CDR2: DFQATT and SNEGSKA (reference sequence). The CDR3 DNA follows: TGCAGTGCTAGCCGCCAGTTGGGCACTGAAGCTTTCTTT. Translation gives CSASRQLGTEAFF.

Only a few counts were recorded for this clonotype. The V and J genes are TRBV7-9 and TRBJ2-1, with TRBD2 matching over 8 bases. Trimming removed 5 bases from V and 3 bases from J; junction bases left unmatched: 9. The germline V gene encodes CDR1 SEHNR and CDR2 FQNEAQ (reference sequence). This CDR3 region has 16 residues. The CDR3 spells CASSPREGSFYNEQFF. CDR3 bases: TGTGCCAGCAGCCCTCGGGAGGGCTCTTTCTACAATGAGCAGTTCTTC. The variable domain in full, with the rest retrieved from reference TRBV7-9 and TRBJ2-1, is DTGVSQNPRHKITKRGQNVTFRCDPISEHNRLYWYRQTLGQGPEFLTYFQNEAQLEKSRLLSDRFSAERPKGSFSTLEIQRTEQGDSAMYLCASSPREGSFYNEQFFGPGTRLTVL.

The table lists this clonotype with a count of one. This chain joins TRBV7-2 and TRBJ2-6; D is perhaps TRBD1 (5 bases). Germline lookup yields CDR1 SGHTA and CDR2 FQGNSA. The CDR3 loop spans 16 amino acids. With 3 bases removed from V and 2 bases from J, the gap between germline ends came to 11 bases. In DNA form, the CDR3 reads TGTGCCAGCAGCTTTCCAGGGCGCACTGGGGCCAACGTCCTGACTTTC. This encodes CASSFPGRTGANVLTF. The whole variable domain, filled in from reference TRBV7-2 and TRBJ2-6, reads GAGVSQSPSNKVTEKGKDVELRCDPISGHTALYWYRQSLGQGLEFLIYFQGNSAPDKSGLPSDRFSAERTGGSVSTLTIQRTQQEDSAVYLCASSFPGRTGANVLTFGAGSRLTVL.

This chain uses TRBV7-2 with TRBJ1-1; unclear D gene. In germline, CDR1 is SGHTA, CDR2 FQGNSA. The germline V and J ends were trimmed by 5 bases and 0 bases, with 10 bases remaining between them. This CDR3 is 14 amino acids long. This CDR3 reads CASSQMKMNTEAFF. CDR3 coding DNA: TGTGCCAGCAGCCAGATGAAGATGAACACTGAAGCTTTCTTT. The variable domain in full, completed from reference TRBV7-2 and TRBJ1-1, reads GAGVSQSPSNKVTEKGKDVELRCDPISGHTALYWYRQSLGQGLEFLIYFQGNSAPDKSGLPSDRFSAERTGGSVSTLTIQRTQQEDSAVYLCASSQMKMNTEAFFGQGTRLTVV.

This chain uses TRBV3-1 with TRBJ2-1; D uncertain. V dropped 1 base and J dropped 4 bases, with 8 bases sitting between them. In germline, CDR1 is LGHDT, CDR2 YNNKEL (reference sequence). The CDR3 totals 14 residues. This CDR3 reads CASSQGARYNEQFF. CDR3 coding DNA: TGTGCCAGCAGCCAAGGAGCGCGATACAATGAGCAGTTCTTC.

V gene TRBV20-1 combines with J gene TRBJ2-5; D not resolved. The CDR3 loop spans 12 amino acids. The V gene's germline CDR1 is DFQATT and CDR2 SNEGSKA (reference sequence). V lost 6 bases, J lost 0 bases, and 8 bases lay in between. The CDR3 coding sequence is TGCAGTGCCAGGTCAGACCAAGAGACCCAGTACTTC. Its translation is CSARSDQETQYF.

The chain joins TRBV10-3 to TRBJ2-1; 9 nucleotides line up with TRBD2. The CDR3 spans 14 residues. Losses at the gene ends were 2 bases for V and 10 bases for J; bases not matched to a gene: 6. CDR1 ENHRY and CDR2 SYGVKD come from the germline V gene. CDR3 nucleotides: TGTGCCATCAGTGAGATAGCGGGAGTTAACGAGCAGTTCTTC. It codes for CAISEIAGVNEQFF.

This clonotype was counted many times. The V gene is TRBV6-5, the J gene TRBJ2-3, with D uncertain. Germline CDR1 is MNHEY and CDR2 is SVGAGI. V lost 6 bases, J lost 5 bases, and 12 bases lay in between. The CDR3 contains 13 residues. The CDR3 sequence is CASRLSRQDTQYF. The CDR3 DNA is TGTGCCAGCAGACTATCCCGCCAAGATACGCAGTATTTT.

The CDR3 nucleotides are TGTGCCAGCAGCTTAGTTGCGGGTGGCACCGGGGAGCTGTTTTTT. Translation: CASSLVAGGTGELFF. The rearrangement links TRBV7-8 to TRBJ2-2; tentative D call: TRBD2 (5 bases). Looked up from germline, CDR1 is SGHVS and CDR2 is FQNEAQ. The V end was cut by 1 base, the J end by 4 bases, with 10 bases between. This CDR3 spans 15 amino acids.

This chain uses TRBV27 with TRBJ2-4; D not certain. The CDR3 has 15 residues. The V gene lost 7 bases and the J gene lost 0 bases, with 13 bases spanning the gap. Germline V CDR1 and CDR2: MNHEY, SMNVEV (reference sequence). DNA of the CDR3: TGTGCCAGCACTGACAACCGGCTAGCCAAAAACATTCAGTACTTC. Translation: CASTDNRLAKNIQYF.

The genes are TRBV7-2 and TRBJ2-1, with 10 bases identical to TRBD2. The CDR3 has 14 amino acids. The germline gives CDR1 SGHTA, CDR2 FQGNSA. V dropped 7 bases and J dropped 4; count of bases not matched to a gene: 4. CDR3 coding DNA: TGTGCCAGCAATATAGCGGGAGGTTACAATGAGCAGTTCTTC. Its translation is CASNIAGGYNEQFF.

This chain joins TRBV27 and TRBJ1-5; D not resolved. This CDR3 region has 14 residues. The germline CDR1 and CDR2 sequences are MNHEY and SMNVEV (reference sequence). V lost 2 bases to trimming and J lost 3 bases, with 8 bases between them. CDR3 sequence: CASSLNRYNQPQHF. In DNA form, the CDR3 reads TGTGCCAGCAGTTTAAACAGATACAATCAGCCCCAGCATTTT.

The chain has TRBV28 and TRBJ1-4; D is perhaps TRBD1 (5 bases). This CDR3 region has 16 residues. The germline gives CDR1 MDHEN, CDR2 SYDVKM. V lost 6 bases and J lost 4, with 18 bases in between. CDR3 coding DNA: TGTGCCAGCAGGGAAGGCCAGGGTCACCATAATGAAAAACTGTTTTTT. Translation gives CASREGQGHHNEKLFF.

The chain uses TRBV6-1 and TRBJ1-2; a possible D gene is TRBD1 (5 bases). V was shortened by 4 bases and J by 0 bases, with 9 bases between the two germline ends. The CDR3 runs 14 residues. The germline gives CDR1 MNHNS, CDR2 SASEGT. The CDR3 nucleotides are TGTGCCAGCAGTGGACAGCTAACTAACTATGGCTACACCTTC. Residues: CASSGQLTNYGYTF.

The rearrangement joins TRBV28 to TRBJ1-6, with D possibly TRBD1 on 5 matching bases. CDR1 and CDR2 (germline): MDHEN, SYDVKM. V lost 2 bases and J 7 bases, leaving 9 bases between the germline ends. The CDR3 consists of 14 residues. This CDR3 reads CASSLGGKNSPLHF. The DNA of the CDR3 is TGTGCCAGCAGTTTAGGGGGAAAAAATTCACCCCTCCACTTT.

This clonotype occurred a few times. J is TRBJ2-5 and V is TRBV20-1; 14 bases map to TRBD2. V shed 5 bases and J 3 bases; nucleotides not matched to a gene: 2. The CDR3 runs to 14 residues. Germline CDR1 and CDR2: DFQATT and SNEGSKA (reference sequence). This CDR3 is CSASGLAGEETQYF. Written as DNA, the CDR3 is TGCAGTGCTTCGGGACTAGCGGGAGAAGAGACCCAGTACTTC.